These 17 T cell receptor beta chains came from one sample sequenced in a study of cytomegalovirus exposure and HLA in healthy donors. With 60 Vbeta and 13 Jbeta primers, the PCR was carried out. Sequencing used immunoSEQ multiplex PCR; TCRdb keeps in-frame clones, though not all of them. In the table there are 150,000 to 200,000 clones, around 62% of which are singletons. Material for sequencing was PBMCs. The source is a man aged 35 to 55 in good health and CMV-seronegative.

The chain is built from TRBV5-6 and TRBJ2-3, with TRBD2 as a possible D gene (6 bases). Trimming stripped 5 bases from V and 2 bases from J, with 18 bases between. The CDR3 totals 16 residues. CDR1 SGHDT and CDR2 YYEEEE come from the germline V gene. CDR3 DNA sequence: TGTGCCAGCAGGTACGAAGCGGGCGGGAACACAGATACGCAGTATTTT. Its protein product is CASRYEAGGNTDTQYF.

This chain uses TRBV2 with TRBJ2-7; 8 positions match TRBD1. This CDR3 has 16 amino acids. Per germline, CDR1 SNHLY and CDR2 FYNNEI. V lost 8 bases and J lost 0; bases outside the gene matches: 12. The DNA of the CDR3 is TGTGCCAGCGGTTCGGTCTGGACAGGGAGCTCCTACGAGCAGTACTTC. It specifies CASGSVWTGSSYEQYF.

The chain couples TRBV6-5 to TRBJ1-2, with D possibly being TRBD1 (6 bases). Germline CDR1 is MNHEY and CDR2 is SVGAGI. The CDR3 runs 13 residues. With 11 bases removed from V and 3 bases from J, the gap between germline ends came to 16 bases. The CDR3 sequence is CAAAAGADYGYTF. CDR3 DNA sequence: TGTGCCGCCGCCGCAGGGGCGGACTATGGCTACACCTTC.

The V and J genes are TRBV5-1 and TRBJ1-5, with 8 bases lining up with TRBD1. The CDR3 has 15 residues. Per the germline V gene, CDR1 is SGHRS and CDR2 is YFSETQ. J gave up 4 bases and V 3 bases, and 6 bases lay outside the gene matches. Here the CDR3 reads CASSSETGGNQPQHF. As DNA, the CDR3 is TGCGCCAGCAGCTCGGAAACAGGGGGGAATCAGCCCCAGCATTTT. Complete variable domain (other parts from reference TRBV5-1 and TRBJ1-5): KAGVTQTPRYLIKTRGQQVTLSCSPISGHRSVSWYQQTPGQGLQFLFEYFSETQRNKGNFPGRFSGRQFSNSRSEMNVSTLELGDSALYLCASSSETGGNQPQHFGDGTRLSIL.

This clone was recorded a few times. This chain joins TRBV29-1 and TRBJ1-3; 8 positions match TRBD1. The trim removed 7 bases at V and 4 bases at J, leaving 3 bases unmatched. CDR1 SQVTM and CDR2 ANQGSEA come from the germline V gene. The CDR3 has 12 residues. CDR3: CSAGTGGNTIYF. The CDR3 DNA is TGCAGCGCTGGGACAGGCGGAAACACCATATATTTT.

V and J are TRBV4-1 and TRBJ2-4; TRBD1 matches at 7 bases. Germline V gene data show CDR1 as MGHRA and CDR2 as YSYEKL. V shed 6 bases and J 3 bases; nucleotides not matched to a gene: 11. The CDR3 is 16 residues long. CDR3 loop: CASRQSYPGGKNIQYF. The CDR3 DNA follows: TGCGCCAGCAGACAAAGTTATCCAGGGGGCAAAAACATTCAGTACTTC.

This clone was counted between two and nine times. The chain is built from TRBV19 and TRBJ2-1; 11 nucleotides line up with TRBD2. Trimming at V came to 2 bases and at J to 3 bases, leaving 9 bases not matched to a gene. This CDR3 is built from 18 residues. Germline values: CDR1 LNHDA, CDR2 SQIVND (reference sequence). The CDR3 sequence is CASSIRTSGGLVYNEQFF. The CDR3, as DNA: TGTGCCAGTAGTATAAGAACTAGCGGGGGCCTCGTCTACAATGAGCAGTTCTTC.

This clone showed up just a few times. One end of the junction fails to match germline, which may point to a read error. The chain employs TRBV7-7 and TRBJ1-1; possibly TRBD1 for D (6 bases). Germline CDR1 SSHAT, CDR2 FNYEAQ (reference sequence). The CDR3 covers 21 residues. The CDR3 sequence is CASSLRNPGTQMEEMNTEAFF. The DNA for the CDR3 is TGTGCTAGCAGCCTACGGAACCCGGGGACACAGATGGAGGAAATGAACACTGAAGCTTTCTTT.

The rearrangement joins TRBV5-8 to TRBJ1-5; 10 bases are shared with TRBD1. The CDR3 is 16 amino acids. Germline CDR1 and CDR2: SGHTS and YDEGEE. After removal of 2 bases from V and 3 bases from J, the junction contained 5 bases not matched to a gene. The CDR3 DNA reads as TGTGCCAGCAGCTTTTGGACAGGGGGGGACAATCAGCCCCAGCATTTT. This encodes CASSFWTGGDNQPQHF. The complete variable domain, with remaining parts taken from reference TRBV5-8 and TRBJ1-5, reads EAGVTQSPTHLIKTRGQQATLRCSPISGHTSVYWYQQALGLGLQFLLWYDEGEERNRGNFPPRFSGRQFPNYSSELNVNALELEDSALYLCASSFWTGGDNQPQHFGDGTRLSIL.

The rearrangement uses TRBV7-9 and TRBJ2-5; no reliable D call. This CDR3 comprises 13 residues. Per germline, CDR1 SEHNR and CDR2 FQNEAQ (reference sequence). V was shortened by 1 base and J by 1 base, with 4 bases between the two germline ends. CDR3 nucleotide sequence: TGTGCCAGCAGCTTAGGAGGCCAAGAGACCCAGTACTTC. This translates into CASSLGGQETQYF.

This CDR3 is CASSPREGDYGYTF. The CDR3 bases are TGTGCCAGCAGCCCCAGGGAGGGAGACTATGGCTACACCTTC. The genes are TRBV27 and TRBJ1-2, with D tentatively TRBD1 (5 bases). V lost 6 bases, J lost 3 bases, and 14 bases lay in between. CDR1 MNHEY and CDR2 SMNVEV come from the germline V gene (reference sequence). The CDR3 has 14 residues.

This rearrangement joins TRBV2 to TRBJ2-3; a possible D gene is TRBD2 (5 bases). This CDR3 comprises 13 residues. Between the trimmed V and J ends, which lost 2 bases and 5 bases, there was a span of 8 bases. Germline loops: CDR1 SNHLY, CDR2 FYNNEI. CDR3 sequence: CASSESGLDTQYF. In DNA, the CDR3 is TGTGCCAGCAGTGAATCGGGGTTAGATACGCAGTATTTT.

The V and J genes are TRBV5-6 and TRBJ2-7; TRBD2 might be the D (6 bases). The CDR3 contains 14 residues. V lost 4 bases and J lost 3, with 14 bases in between. The germline V gene has CDR1 SGHDT and CDR2 YYEEEE. The CDR3 reads CASSPRPGGYEQYF. For the CDR3, the DNA is TGTGCCAGCAGCCCCCGCCCCGGGGGCTACGAGCAGTACTTC. The full variable domain, completed using reference TRBV5-6 and TRBJ2-7, is DAGVTQSPTHLIKTRGQQVTLRCSPKSGHDTVSWYQQALGQGPQFIFQYYEEEERQRGNFPDRFSGHQFPNYSSELNVNALLLGDSALYLCASSPRPGGYEQYFGPGTRLTVT.

This clone was observed a handful of times. This chain links TRBV15 with TRBJ1-2, with D possibly TRBD1 on 5 matching bases. Trimming took 0 bases from V and 4 from J, leaving 18 bases between them. The germline V gene has CDR1 LNHNV and CDR2 YYDKDF (reference sequence). The CDR3 sequence is 17 residues long. DNA of the CDR3: TGTGCCACCAGCAGAGATAAATCGTGGATTGGGGCCTATGGCTACACCTTC. It specifies CATSRDKSWIGAYGYTF.

This chain links TRBV6-4 with TRBJ1-1; no firm D call. The CDR3 contains 14 residues. Germline loops: CDR1 MRHNA, CDR2 SNTAGT. Trimming pared 3 bases from V and 3 bases from J, leaving 11 bases between. The CDR3: CASSEGERDTEAFF. DNA of the CDR3: TGTGCCAGCAGTGAAGGAGAACGAGACACTGAAGCTTTCTTT.

The sample holds one count of this clone. The J gene is TRBJ2-2, the V gene TRBV7-2; perhaps TRBD2 as D (6 bases). This CDR3 has 17 residues. V was shortened by 2 bases and J by 4 bases, with 17 bases between the two germline ends. From germline, CDR1 is SGHTA and CDR2 FQGNSA. The CDR3 DNA follows: TGTGCCAGCAGCTTACGCGGGATGAGAGTAGTCACCGGGGAGCTGTTTTTT. It is translated as CASSLRGMRVVTGELFF.

V and J are TRBV6-6 and TRBJ2-3; tentatively, D is TRBD2 (6 bases). The CDR3 has 16 amino acids. Trimming took 4 bases from V and 4 from J, leaving 18 bases between them. The germline V gene encodes CDR1 MNHNY and CDR2 SVGAGI (reference sequence). CDR3 bases: TGTGCCAGCAGTTCTTCAAGACTAGTGAGCCCAGATACGCAGTATTTT. Protein product: CASSSSRLVSPDTQYF.